Sequencing of this T cell receptor (beta chain) was carried out in a study of blood T cell repertoires in COVID-19. Which cohort a participant joined came from the clinical history participants gave. The method was immunoSEQ multiplex PCR; TCRdb's version includes in-frame clones alone and lacks a portion of them. The data show approximately 140,000 clones, with 75% to 90% seen just once and roughly 3.9% held by the top ten. The ends lost 2 bases at V and 8 bases at J; junction bases unmatched: 5. CDR1 and CDR2 (germline): MNHEY, SMNVEV (reference sequence). CDR3 length: 13 residues. The chain is built from TRBV27 and TRBJ1-2; the match to TRBD1 covers 7 bases. The sample comprised PBMCs or T cells enriched from blood (not recorded which). The receptor's source is a woman in her 40s who had been exposed to COVID-19. In DNA, the CDR3 is TGTGCCAGCAGTTTAAAACTAGGGGGCGGCTACACCTTC. It codes for CASSLKLGGGYTF.